The TCR beta chain described here comes from a study of T cell changes during pregnancy in multiple sclerosis. Germline CDR1 is SGHRS and CDR2 is YFSETQ. The CDR3 loop spans 16 amino acids. Trimming took off 5 bases at V and 0 bases at J, with 15 bases between the two ends. Profiled with immunoSEQ multiplex PCR; TCRdb holds only in-frame clones, not every one. In the table there are roughly 110,000 clones, just under 95% of which are singletons. The receptor's source is a female donor in good health, enrolled as a control in a pregnancy study. The V gene is TRBV5-1, the J gene TRBJ1-5, with a tentative D call TRBD1 (5 bases). This material consisted of peripheral blood, taken in the third trimester of pregnancy. The CDR3 sequence: CASSLGGEDSNQPQHF. The CDR3 DNA reads as TGCGCCAGCAGTCTTGGGGGGGAGGATAGCAATCAGCCCCAGCATTTT.